This record looks at one TCR beta chain sequence and its context. This record comes from a study of blood T cell repertoires in COVID-19. Study in general: Samples representing acute and convalescent COVID-19 were sourced from the United States, Italy and Spain. The analysed material was cDNA or gDNA that came from T cells, B-cell-depleted T cells, or PBMCs.

In the authors' methods: Cell counts per sample came from amplifying reference gene primers. This table comes from immunoSEQ multiplex PCR, and its TCRdb copy is limited to in-frame clones, with some not included. V and J calls and clone size are given by that table; D and trimming were obtained from the DNA. The table records approximately 30,000 clones, 76% of them present only once. This CDR3 is built from 11 residues. Germline V CDR1 and CDR2: DFQATT, SNEGSKA (reference sequence). V shed 3 bases and J shed 8 bases, with 7 bases lying between them. V is TRBV20-1 and J is TRBJ1-4; tentative D call: TRBD1 (5 bases). The sequence was collected from a man between 65 and 80 years old with acute or convalescent COVID-19. Specimen: peripheral blood. The CDR3 DNA reads as TGCAGTGCTAGGGGGGGGGAAAAACTGTTTTTT. This codes for CSARGGEKLFF.